Below are 20 T cell receptor beta chains sequenced from a single sample in a study of blood T cell repertoires in COVID-19. TCRdb keeps only in-frame clones here, not all; method: immunoSEQ multiplex PCR. Of over 150,000 clones listed, just under 90% are singletons. Sequencing used peripheral blood. These receptors came from a woman between 65 and 79 years old with COVID-19, enrolled during active disease.

This chain connects TRBV29-1 to TRBJ2-1; D possibly corresponds to TRBD1 (5 bases). CDR1 and CDR2 (germline): SQVTM, ANQGSEA. The CDR3 spans 16 residues. V gave up 0 bases and J gave up 2 bases, with 14 bases separating them. The DNA for the CDR3 is TGCAGCGTTGAAGATCATCAGGCAGGGACCTACAATGAGCAGTTCTTC. It codes for CSVEDHQAGTYNEQFF.

This chain uses TRBV10-3 with TRBJ1-4; 7 bases map to TRBD1. CDR3 length: 16 amino acids. The V and J ends lost 3 bases and 3 bases, in that order; junction bases with no gene match: 7. The germline V gene encodes CDR1 ENHRY and CDR2 SYGVKD. CDR3: CAISDIGGRANEKLFF. CDR3 coding DNA: TGTGCCATCAGTGATATAGGGGGCCGAGCTAATGAAAAACTGTTTTTT.

The CDR3 DNA reads TGTGCCAGCAGTCCTCTAGGGAGGTGGGGCACAGATACGCAGTATTTT. Protein product: CASSPLGRWGTDTQYF. V gene TRBV28 combines with J gene TRBJ2-3; D perhaps matches TRBD2 (6 bases). V was pared by 5 bases and J by 1 base, with 16 bases between. The CDR3 totals 16 residues. CDR1 is MDHEN and CDR2 is SYDVKM in the germline V gene.

V gene TRBV2 combines with J gene TRBJ2-1; D gene unclear. CDR3 length: 15 residues. V lost 6 bases to trimming and J lost 4 bases, with 16 bases between them. From germline, CDR1 is SNHLY and CDR2 FYNNEI. This CDR3 reads CASSLEEVVYNEQFF. The CDR3 DNA reads as TGTGCCAGCAGCTTAGAAGAGGTGGTTTACAATGAGCAGTTCTTC. The full variable domain, completed using reference TRBV2 and TRBJ2-1, is EPEVTQTPSHQVTQMGQEVILRCVPISNHLYFYWYRQILGQKVEFLVSFYNNEISEKSEIFDDQFSVERPDGSNFTLKIRSTKLEDSAMYFCASSLEEVVYNEQFFGPGTRLTVL.

The rearrangement joins TRBV7-2 to TRBJ2-7; no firm D call. The CDR3 length is 14 residues. With 1 base removed from V and 2 bases from J, the gap between germline ends came to 9 bases. Germline V gene lookup returns CDR1 SGHTA and CDR2 FQGNSA. The chain's CDR3 is CASSLGANTYEQYF. The CDR3 bases are TGTGCCAGCAGCTTAGGGGCCAACACCTACGAGCAGTACTTC.

This chain links TRBV19 with TRBJ2-2; TRBD2 matches at 11 bases. The CDR3 runs to 16 residues. V lost 6 bases, J lost 1 base, and 4 bases stayed unmatched. CDR1 and CDR2 from the germline V gene are LNHDA and SQIVND (reference sequence). CDR3 region: CASSSGLAGNTGELFF. CDR3 bases: TGTGCCAGTAGCTCTGGACTAGCGGGGAACACCGGGGAGCTGTTTTTT.

The V call is TRBV28, the J call TRBJ1-2; D may be TRBD1 (6 bases). This CDR3 comprises 12 residues. The germline V gene has CDR1 MDHEN and CDR2 SYDVKM. V lost 10 bases, J lost 6 bases, and 15 bases lay in between. The CDR3 nucleotides read TGTGCCACCCCCCAGGGGACCCATGGCTACACCTTC. This gives the protein CATPQGTHGYTF.

This chain joins TRBV28 and TRBJ2-5; tentatively, D is TRBD1 (7 bases). Germline assignment: CDR1 MDHEN and CDR2 SYDVKM. This CDR3 contains 17 residues. V gave up 5 bases and J gave up 8 bases, with 27 bases separating them. CDR3: CASSAGQWIVGVITQYF. The CDR3 nucleotides are TGTGCCAGCAGTGCGGGACAGTGGATTGTCGGTGTCATAACCCAGTACTTC.

The rearrangement joins TRBV19 to TRBJ1-1; 7 nucleotides agree with TRBD1. The ends lost 7 bases at V and 0 bases at J; junction bases unmatched: 11. The germline V gene has CDR1 LNHDA and CDR2 SQIVND (reference sequence). The CDR3 length is 16 residues. The CDR3, as DNA: TGTGCCAGTAATTCGGGACAACAGGGGATGAACACTGAAGCTTTCTTT. Translating it yields CASNSGQQGMNTEAFF.

The chain couples TRBV7-2 to TRBJ1-1; 9 nucleotides match TRBD1. Germline CDR1 is SGHTA and CDR2 is FQGNSA. V shed 1 base and J 0 bases; nucleotides not matched to a gene: 12. The CDR3 spans 19 residues. CDR3 amino acids: CASSLEKVDRGALNTEAFF. In DNA, the CDR3 is TGTGCCAGCAGCTTAGAAAAAGTGGACAGGGGAGCACTGAACACTGAAGCTTTCTTT.

The chain has TRBV12-3 or TRBV12-4 and TRBJ2-7, with a tentative D call TRBD2 (5 bases). This CDR3 contains 13 residues. V dropped 3 bases and J dropped 2 bases, with 8 bases sitting between them. CDR3 DNA: TGTGCCAGCAGTTTGAGGGAGACCTACGAGCAGTACTTC. Its translation: CASSLRETYEQYF.

As DNA, the CDR3 is TGTGCCAGCAGTAAGCGGGGGAACACTGAAGCTTTCTTT. Translating it yields CASSKRGNTEAFF. The chain links TRBV6-5 to TRBJ1-1; D unclear. Germline V gene lookup returns CDR1 MNHEY and CDR2 SVGAGI. The CDR3 sequence is 13 residues long. The V end lost 5 bases, the J end lost 1 base, and 8 bases lay between the germline ends.

The chain couples TRBV21-1 to TRBJ1-1. TRBV21-1 is reported as a pseudogene. The length of the CDR3 is 18 residues. The CDR3 DNA reads as TGTGCCAGCAGCAACCTGGTCAGGGAGAGGAGGGGGGGCACTGAAGCTTTCTTT. As protein: CASSNLVRERRGGTEAFF.

The rearrangement uses TRBV25-1 and TRBJ2-2; TRBD2 aligns across 7 bases. The CDR3 spans 15 residues. CDR1 is MGHDK, CDR2 SYGVNS, per germline. Germline trimming cut 4 bases from V and 5 bases from J; bases unmatched to any gene: 7. This CDR3 is CASSAVGGKTGELFF. The CDR3 coding sequence is TGTGCCAGCAGTGCTGTCGGGGGGAAGACCGGGGAGCTGTTTTTT.

CDR3 protein: CASSLGTGIYEQFF. In DNA, the CDR3 is TGCGCCAGCAGCTTGGGGACAGGGATATATGAGCAGTTCTTC. This chain joins TRBV5-1 and TRBJ2-1; 8 bases map to TRBD1. The ends lost 0 bases at V and 8 bases at J; junction bases unmatched: 4. CDR1 is SGHRS, CDR2 YFSETQ, per germline. This CDR3 is 14 amino acids long. Combining the CDR3 with reference TRBV5-1 and TRBJ2-1 gives the whole variable domain KAGVTQTPRYLIKTRGQQVTLSCSPISGHRSVSWYQQTPGQGLQFLFEYFSETQRNKGNFPGRFSGRQFSNSRSEMNVSTLELGDSALYLCASSLGTGIYEQFFGPGTRLTVL.

CDR3 DNA sequence: TGTGCCAGCAGCGACAGGGGGCGCGGGAACACTGAAGCTTTCTTT. Its translation: CASSDRGRGNTEAFF. The chain recombines TRBV6-5 with TRBJ1-1, with TRBD1 matching 10 bases. Germline assignment: CDR1 MNHEY and CDR2 SVGAGI. The length of the CDR3 is 15 residues. V lost 6 bases and J lost 1; bases outside the gene matches: 5.

The rearrangement links TRBV4-2 to TRBJ2-5, with 9 nucleotides matching TRBD1. The CDR3 length is 17 residues. After removal of 0 bases from V and 5 bases from J, the junction contained 10 bases not matched to a gene. CDR1 is LGHNA, CDR2 YNFKEQ, per germline. Here the CDR3 reads CASSQDPGTGPSETQYF. The CDR3, as DNA: TGTGCCAGCAGCCAAGACCCCGGGACAGGGCCTTCGGAGACCCAGTACTTC.

The chain uses TRBV3-1 (or the pseudogene TRBV3-2) and TRBJ2-7, with D maybe TRBD2 (6 bases). Trimming took 1 base from V and 2 from J, leaving 9 bases between them. This CDR3 comprises 14 residues. The germline CDR1 and CDR2 sequences are LGHDT and YNNKEL (reference sequence). CDR3 sequence: CASSQGLGPYEQYF. The CDR3 DNA reads as TGTGCCAGCAGCCAAGGACTAGGACCCTACGAGCAGTACTTC.

The chain combines TRBV5-6 with TRBJ1-4; 8 bases are shared with TRBD1. The CDR3 consists of 14 residues. Per the germline V gene, CDR1 is SGHDT and CDR2 is YYEEEE. With 4 bases clipped from V and 8 bases from J, the junction kept 7 bases outside the gene matches. DNA for the CDR3: TGTGCCAGCAGCATAGGACAGGGCGGGGAAAAACTGTTTTTT. As protein: CASSIGQGGEKLFF.

This clone has more than one count but fewer than ten. The chain carries TRBV25-1 and TRBJ1-3; unclear D gene. Germline CDR1 is MGHDK and CDR2 is SYGVNS. The V gene lost 3 bases and the J gene lost 0 bases, with 9 bases spanning the gap. The CDR3 loop spans 15 amino acids. The CDR3 coding sequence is TGTGCCAGCAGTGACCCCCGGTCCTCTGGAAACACCATATATTTT. Encoded protein: CASSDPRSSGNTIYF.